This TCR beta chain stems from a study of cytomegalovirus exposure and HLA in healthy donors (dated by TCRdb to about 2017). In terms of the full investigation: An earlier analysis of roughly 500 of the donors reported 250 to 350 Gb of sequence data and approximately 110 million unique TCR beta sequences from 190 million or so T cells. To decide whether each TCR beta V gene segment behaved as functional or pseudogenic, an earlier analysis of some 600 of the donors relied on high-throughput TCR beta sequencing. Class I and class II HLA loci were covered by the typing at four-digit resolution. Typing coverage differed by locus: A, B, C, DRB1 and DQB1 were typed in roughly 620-630 donors, DQA1 in about 500, DPA1 in 606, and DPB1 in approximately 450. Around 330 gigabases of sequencing data and around 90 million unique TCR sequences made up an early release that covered several hundred HLA-typed donors. In a later analysis, previously published TCR beta repertoires from 500 to 750 donors were re-analyzed and high-resolution HLA genotyping was added so that TCR occurrence patterns could be studied. The study combined high-throughput TCR immunosequencing, statistical association of individual TCRs with disease status, and machine learning to predict cytomegalovirus infection status. A later genetic analysis took genome-wide SNP genotypes for about 60% of the roughly 670 donors and used that subset as a discovery cohort. Besides the first cohort of roughly 660 subjects, a separate validation cohort made up of over 100 different subjects was used. The T cell repertoires of under 700 subjects were profiled by immunosequencing and related to cytomegalovirus serostatus. The later analysis used no new phenotypic data to find candidate immune exposures, relying instead on TCR beta sequences and their occurrence across donors. The study aimed to test whether cataloging public T cell receptors could reveal signatures of past pathogen exposure. About five DR-DQ haplotypes were treated as single units for association and clustering because of strong linkage in the cohort. Donor age, sex, ethnicity and CMV serostatus were collected together with the repertoire data. Among about 400 genotyped donors of the cohort, an average of roughly 230,000 unique TCR beta nucleotide sequences was sequenced per donor, of which about 18% were non-productive. All discovery cohort repertoires had been generated using a single sequencing platform. The genetic ancestry cluster associated with self-reported Caucasian donors included about four fifths of the approximately 400 genotyped donors. Points the paper makes about the study in general: In a later genetic analysis, fewer N-insertions in productive TCRs were reported among donors in an Asian-associated ancestry cluster than the approximately 670-donor mean. In an earlier analysis of about 600 of the donors, most TCR beta V segments appeared in productive rearrangements about 90% or about 30% of the time, broadly matching IMGT annotations. Because HLA typing was unavailable for some donors at each locus, only the typed subset was used in association tests. In a later analysis, TCR association rates were found to vary across HLA loci, with the most associated TCRs seen for DRB1 alleles and the fewest for HLA-C alleles. Most TCR sequences were observed very rarely across donors, whereas some public TCRs were present in many individuals. The sequencing pipeline was judged likely to have produced a cluster of highly shared sequence variants as a technical artifact. The study gave a list of some 150 TCR beta chains associated with cytomegalovirus. The only immune exposure information available for the cohort was CMV serostatus. The classifier was reported to diagnose cytomegalovirus status with high specificity and sensitivity in both the original cohort and the validation cohort. The authors suggested that the approach could potentially be extended to other disease states and immunological phenotypes. Only TCR beta chains were sequenced in this cohort, and the absence of alpha or paired-chain data limited detectable features. A further reported finding was that TCR beta sequences accurately predicted the HLA-A and HLA-B alleles for most subjects in the first cohort. A later analysis found that HLA-associated TCR beta chains were more clonally expanded and had lower generation probabilities than equally common non-associated chains. Correlated functional status among segregating V segments might reflect linkage disequilibrium, but an unknown experimental factor could not be ruled out. When HLA alleles, especially DR and DQ, strongly co-occurred, TCR associations were difficult to assign to individual alleles. Three of the identified cytomegalovirus-associated TCR beta chains were confirmed in vitro to be specific for cytomegalovirus antigens. An association between a missense DCLRE1C variant and V-gene and J-gene trimming of TCR beta chains was found in a later genetic analysis and replicated in an independent cohort. Because counts were too low, approximately 15 rarely observed V segments, including chromosome 9 orphons, were excluded from the earlier analysis of a few hundred of the donors. A later analysis reported that several top co-occurrence clusters appeared linked to parvovirus B19, influenza, CMV and Epstein-Barr virus. Because the 87-base-pair reads could not distinguish some IMGT-functional V segments, including TRBV6-2 and TRBV6-3, those segments were excluded. In a later analysis, most CMV-associated TCR beta chains were found to appear HLA-restricted, with HLA associations seemingly driven largely by CMV exposure. Sequencing depth was assumed to be roughly uniform across donors in the presence/absence analyses, though that assumption may not hold. A later analysis associated 16,951 TCR beta sequences with specific HLA alleles at a false discovery rate of 0.05.

The CDR3 covers 16 residues, taking in both the cysteine and the phenylalanine. The read is trimmed to its CDR3 DNA, 48 bases read in frame from base 1. CDR1 and CDR2 were assigned from the germline V gene as SGDLS and YYNGEE. V has 6 bases trimmed and J has 2 bases trimmed; junction bases matching no gene number 7. The cohort was made up of 666 healthy bone marrow donors. Cohort members were all nominally healthy when sampled, although unrecorded immune exposures were likely present. The donor tested CMV seropositive and was one of the 289 seropositive cohort members. Each donor provided a peripheral blood sample, and peripheral blood mononuclear cells were used for TCR beta sequencing. Genomic DNA was extracted from the blood cell samples with the Qiagen DNeasy Blood Extraction Kit. A remark on this clone: Its antigen is not yet known. No base qualities exist here, and no much larger clone lies one base off it.

The library came from the immunoSEQ multiplex PCR assay. For the multiplex PCR, a mixture combining 60 forward primers for TCR Vbeta segments and 13 reverse primers for TCR Jbeta segments was used. The CDR3 region of rearranged TCR beta genes was amplified from genomic DNA with a multiplex PCR assay. The amplified TCR beta libraries were sequenced on the Illumina HiSeq System as 87-base-pair reads. The authors processed their data as follows. A later analysis counted approximately 84 million unique TCR beta chains across the 666 repertoires, and around 9.9 million of these chains were shared by at least two donors. Raw reads were error-corrected and collapsed into unique sequences by a nearest-neighbor algorithm in which closely related sequences were merged to remove PCR and sequencing errors. To assign V, D and J gene segments, CDR3 sequences were aligned to IMGT reference sequences. For a sequence to be retained, at least a six-nucleotide match to both a V gene segment and a J gene segment was required. Rearrangements were classified as productive when the CDR3 lacked stop codons and remained in frame with V and J, and all other rearrangements were classified as non-productive. CDR3 was defined according to IMGT convention as the region running from the second conserved V-encoded cysteine to the conserved J-encoded phenylalanine. In an earlier analysis of around 540 of the donors, sequences lacking an unambiguous match to a single V gene segment were excluded. In an earlier analysis of several hundred of the donors, V segments were called functional above 56.7% productive rearrangements and were called segregating when the between-donor standard deviation exceeded 5%. A statistical classification framework was built to diagnose cytomegalovirus status from the catalog of TCR beta chain sequences. In a later analysis, TCR nucleotide sequences were compared against IMGT/GENE-DB human TR gene sequences so that V and J genes could be assigned. A later analysis assigned CDR3 sequences and most-parsimonious VDJ recombination scenarios with the TCRdist pipeline. In a later analysis, each TCR beta chain was defined by its CDR3 amino acid sequence together with its V-gene family, and reads without a unique V-gene family were excluded. To address suspected cross-contamination and a sequencing artifact, a later analysis removed roughly 580 highly shared, low-generation-probability nucleotide sequences. A later analysis calculated a clonal expansion index for each public chain from normalized within-repertoire ranks of inferred template counts. A later analysis computed generation probabilities with a VDJ recombination model fitted to out-of-frame rearrangements, and checked the results against IGoR. In a later analysis, TCR-TCR, TCR-HLA and TCR-CMV co-occurrence was scored with hypergeometric tests, and a repertoire-size bias correction was applied to TCR pairs. To estimate false discovery rates, a later analysis permuted the HLA or CMV assignments 20 times. In a later analysis, co-occurring TCRs were grouped using DBSCAN, and TCRdist sequence similarity was added for clustering within HLA-allele-positive subsets. Repertoires with fewer than 30,000 or more than 120,000 public chains were left out of co-occurrence clustering, as were five repertoires with anomalous nucleotide sharing. Sourced from immuneACCESS, this table was stored by TCRdb with only in-frame sequences that have V and J called. A share of the clones is absent; for the studies checked, an unresolved V gene accounts for under half, and the remainder has no known explanation. The DNA gave D and trimming, while V, J and clone size come from that table. Within this sample are some 150,000 clones, with approximately 80% of them counted one time only. The biggest ten clones account for approximately 1.8% of the sample.

The V and J segments used are TRBV9 and TRBJ2-1; 11 bases in the middle match TRBD2. The TCR was taken from a female donor in good health and CMV-seropositive. Sequenced: PBMCs. The sequenced DNA: TGTGCCAGCATACTAGCGGGAGTTGGCCCCTACAATGAGCAGTTCTTC. It is translated as CASILAGVGPYNEQFF.